The table lists the clone carrying this T cell receptor beta chain with a few counts. The V gene lost 4 bases and the J gene lost 11 bases, with 6 bases spanning the gap. The CDR3 totals 10 residues. CDR1 is MDHEN and CDR2 is SYDVKM in the germline V gene. The data were taken from a study of blood T cell repertoires in COVID-19. Study-wide context: Sites across the United States, Italy and Spain contributed samples from acute and convalescent COVID-19. From T cells, B-cell-depleted T cells, or PBMCs came the material, which was cDNA or gDNA.

Authors' data handling: Reference gene primer amplification in the assay estimated nucleated cell counts. Using immunoSEQ multiplex PCR, the repertoire was profiled, and TCRdb retains in-frame clones only, with some absent. The V and J calls and the clone size are those of that table, but D and trimming were determined from the DNA. The data contain more than 85,000 clones, less than 80% of them seen just once; the ten biggest clones take up about 4.2%. Sample: peripheral blood. This receptor was obtained from a woman aged 45-65 years with acute or convalescent COVID-19. The J gene is TRBJ1-3, the V gene TRBV28, with a tentative D call TRBD1 (5 bases). The DNA of the CDR3 is TGTGCCAGCAGTTCCAGGGCCATATATTTT. Protein: CASSSRAIYF.